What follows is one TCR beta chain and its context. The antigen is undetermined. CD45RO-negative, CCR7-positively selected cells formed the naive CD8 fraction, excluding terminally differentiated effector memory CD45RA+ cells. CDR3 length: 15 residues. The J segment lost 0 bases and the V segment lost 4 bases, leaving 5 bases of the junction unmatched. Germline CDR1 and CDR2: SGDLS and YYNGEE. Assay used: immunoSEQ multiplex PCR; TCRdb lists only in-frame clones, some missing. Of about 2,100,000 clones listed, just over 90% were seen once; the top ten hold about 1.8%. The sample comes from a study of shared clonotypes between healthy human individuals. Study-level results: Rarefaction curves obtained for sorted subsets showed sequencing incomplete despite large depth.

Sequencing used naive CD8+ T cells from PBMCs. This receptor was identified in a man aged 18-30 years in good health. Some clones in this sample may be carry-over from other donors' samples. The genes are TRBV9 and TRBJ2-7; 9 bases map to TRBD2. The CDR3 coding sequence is TGTGCCAGCAGCCCCCGGACTAGCGTCTCCTACGAGCAGTACTTC. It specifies CASSPRTSVSYEQYF.